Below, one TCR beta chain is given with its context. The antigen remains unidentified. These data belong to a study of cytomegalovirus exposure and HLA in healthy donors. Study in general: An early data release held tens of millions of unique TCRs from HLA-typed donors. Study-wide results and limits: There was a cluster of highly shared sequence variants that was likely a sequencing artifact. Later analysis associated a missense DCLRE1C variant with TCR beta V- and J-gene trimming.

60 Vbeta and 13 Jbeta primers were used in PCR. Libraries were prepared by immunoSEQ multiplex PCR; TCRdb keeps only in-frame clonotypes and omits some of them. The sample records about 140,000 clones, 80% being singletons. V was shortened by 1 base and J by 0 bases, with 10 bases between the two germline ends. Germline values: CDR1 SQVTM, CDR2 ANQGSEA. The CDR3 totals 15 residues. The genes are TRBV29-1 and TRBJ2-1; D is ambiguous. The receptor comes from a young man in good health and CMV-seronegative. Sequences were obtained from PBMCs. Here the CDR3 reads CSVEGRRSSYNEQFF. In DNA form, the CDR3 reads TGCAGCGTTGAAGGGAGAAGAAGCTCCTACAATGAGCAGTTCTTC.